This T cell receptor (beta chain) derives from a study of beta chain features in type 1 diabetes. Study-wide findings and caveats: Shortening of TCRB CDR3s, moderate but significant, appeared in all four CD4+ subsets of Type 1 diabetes patients. Resolution of whether HLA type affects TCRB rearrangement was not achieved here.

The authors reverse transcribed all of the isolated RNA, so sequencing captured expressed TCRB transcripts. Some clones are missing from TCRdb's copy, which holds only in-frame ones; the method was immunoSEQ multiplex PCR. The top ten hold over 0.45% of the sample, which has about 370,000 clones, 8.5% to 10% seen once. This clone was seen a handful of times. The antigen is undetermined. CDR3 size: 13 residues. The germline V gene has CDR1 MNHEY and CDR2 SMNVEV (reference sequence). V lost 2 bases and J 3 bases, leaving 8 bases between the germline ends. Isolation of CD4+ naive, central memory, regulatory and stem cell-like memory cells was achieved by sorting via CD45RO/CCR7/CD25/CD127/CD95/CD27. Sorted cells reached over 95% purity in every population.

This chain joins TRBV27 and TRBJ2-7, with D unclear. The sequenced material came from central memory CD4+ T cells from blood. The source of this sequence is a man younger than 45 with type 1 diabetes. CDR3 coding DNA: TGTGCCAGCAGTTTAGGCGGTTACTACGAGCAGTACTTC. Its protein product is CASSLGGYYEQYF.